Following are 20 T cell receptor beta chains from one sample sequenced in a study of identical twins. TCRdb reprocessed the 5' RACE reads via MiXCR and lists one record per CDR3 protein. The sample has 570,000 or so distinct CDR3 sequences, nearly 10% seen once. The same specimen was also included in a second study, on yellow fever vaccine responses in identical twins.

Sequencing used PBMCs. All receptors derive from a woman between 18 and 29 years old in good health.

This clonotype was detected once. This may be a read error: a much more frequent sequence differs by one nucleotide. The V call is TRBV3-1, the J call TRBJ1-2; 8 bases align to TRBD1. The germline V gene encodes CDR1 LGHDT and CDR2 YNNKEL (reference sequence). The length of the CDR3 is 16 residues. Here the CDR3 reads CASSARPGQENYGFTF. The CDR3 DNA follows: TGTGCCAGCAGCGCCCGCCCGGGACAGGAGAACTATGGCTTCACCTTC.

This chain joins TRBV4-1 and TRBJ2-1; 8 nucleotides line up with TRBD2. Germline assignment: CDR1 MGHRA and CDR2 YSYEKL. Germline trimming cut 3 bases from V and 5 bases from J; bases unmatched to any gene: 3. This CDR3 is built from 14 residues. As DNA, the CDR3 is TGCGCCAGCAGCCACGGCGGGGGGAACAATGAGCAGTTCTTC. Protein: CASSHGGGNNEQFF.

This clonotype turned up a few times. This chain uses TRBV4-1 with TRBJ2-5; 8 nucleotides line up with TRBD2. The CDR3 runs 16 residues. Germline CDR1 MGHRA, CDR2 YSYEKL. V shed 1 base, J shed 3 bases, and the junction held 7 bases outside the gene matches. CDR3 in amino acids: CASSQGIAGREETQYF. As DNA, the CDR3 is TGCGCCAGCAGCCAAGGTATAGCGGGAAGGGAAGAGACCCAGTACTTC.

This clonotype has ten or more counts. The genes are TRBV4-2 and TRBJ2-3, with D possibly matching TRBD1 (6 bases). The CDR3 covers 16 residues. Germline loops: CDR1 LGHNA, CDR2 YNFKEQ. Trimming removed 7 bases from V and 2 bases from J, with 19 bases in between. CDR3 nucleotides: TGTGCCAGCAACCGTAGGTTAGGGGGAGTCACAGATACGCAGTATTTT. This translates into CASNRRLGGVTDTQYF.

The table lists this clonotype with a few counts. The J gene is TRBJ2-1, the V gene TRBV6-1; D remains ambiguous. Trimming removed 6 bases at V and 7 bases at J, with 19 bases between. Germline loops: CDR1 MNHNS, CDR2 SASEGT. This CDR3 contains 15 residues. CDR3 bases: TGTGCCAGCAGCATCTCCCAAGGCGGCTATAATGAGCAGTTCTTC. It yields the protein CASSISQGGYNEQFF.

The chain uses TRBV20-1 and TRBJ2-1; D uncertain. V was trimmed by 3 bases and J by 3 bases, leaving 9 bases between them. Germline V CDR1 and CDR2: DFQATT, SNEGSKA (reference sequence). The CDR3 covers 13 residues. CDR3 residues: CSASELNYNEQFF. The DNA of the CDR3 is TGCAGTGCTAGCGAGCTTAACTACAATGAGCAGTTCTTC.

The DNA of the CDR3 is TGTGCCATCAGACAGGGGAATAATTCACCCCTCCACTTT. This translates into CAIRQGNNSPLHF. This chain links TRBV10-3 with TRBJ1-6, with 7 bases lining up with TRBD1. The trim removed 6 bases at V and 5 bases at J, leaving 1 base unmatched. The CDR3 sequence is 13 residues long. CDR1 ENHRY and CDR2 SYGVKD come from the germline V gene.

The V gene is TRBV18, the J gene TRBJ1-2; the match to TRBD1 covers 7 bases. Losses at the gene ends were 0 bases for V and 5 bases for J; bases not matched to a gene: 3. CDR1 and CDR2 from the germline V gene are KGHSH and LQKENI. CDR3 length: 14 amino acids. CDR3 sequence reads: CASSPPTGLYGYTF. CDR3 sequence (DNA): TGTGCCAGCTCACCACCGACAGGGCTTTATGGCTACACCTTC.

This clonotype came up a few times. This chain joins TRBV6-2 or TRBV6-3 and TRBJ2-5, with a weak D call TRBD2 (5 bases). The CDR3 spans 14 residues. Germline CDR1 and CDR2: MNHEY and SVGEGT. V was pared by 5 bases and J by 5 bases, with 15 bases between. CDR3 DNA sequence: TGTGCCAGCAGTCCCATCCTGCAGCGGGAGACCCAGTACTTC. The encoded protein is CASSPILQRETQYF.

This clonotype was counted only a few times. This chain connects TRBV2 to TRBJ2-1; possibly TRBD2 for D (5 bases). V dropped 10 bases and J dropped 3 bases, with 13 bases sitting between them. The CDR3 length is 13 residues. Germline V gene sequence: CDR1 SNHLY, CDR2 FYNNEI. The CDR3 spells CAITGRNYNEQFF. The CDR3 region has the DNA TGTGCCATCACGGGAAGGAACTACAATGAGCAGTTCTTC.

This clonotype has at least ten counts. The chain uses TRBV7-3 and TRBJ1-2; TRBD1 is a possible D gene (5 bases). There are 16 residues in the CDR3. The germline V gene has CDR1 SGHTA and CDR2 FQGTGA. The V and J ends lost 2 bases and 0 bases respectively, with 13 bases between them. CDR3 region: CASSLGPEGANYGYTF. As DNA, the CDR3 is TGTGCCAGCAGCTTAGGCCCGGAAGGGGCTAACTATGGCTACACCTTC.

There are a few counts of this clonotype. This chain joins TRBV6-1 and TRBJ1-5; the D gene is possibly TRBD1 (6 bases). Germline values: CDR1 MNHNS, CDR2 SASEGT. The CDR3 loop spans 16 amino acids. Trimming shortened V by 5 bases and J by 3 bases, and 17 bases separated the two germline ends. DNA of the CDR3: TGTGCCAGCAGTACGACAGGTTCCCCTACCAATCAGCCCCAGCATTTT. Encoded protein: CASSTTGSPTNQPQHF.

This clonotype came up a few times. This chain's CDR3 is CASSPRGSGSIHGELFF. DNA of the CDR3: TGTGCCAGCAGTCCCCGGGGTAGCGGGAGTATTCACGGGGAGCTGTTTTTT. The chain links TRBV27 to TRBJ2-2; 9 bases are a match to TRBD2. The CDR3 runs 17 residues. Germline-derived CDR1 and CDR2 are MNHEY and SMNVEV (reference sequence). The junction had 14 bases not matched to a gene; V was cut back by 5 bases and J by 7 bases.

The V call is TRBV10-2, the J call TRBJ2-3, with unresolved D. This CDR3 has 13 amino acids. Trimming stripped 2 bases from V and 6 bases from J, with 9 bases between. CDR1 WSHSY and CDR2 SAAADI come from the germline V gene. The CDR3 region is CASSEQRRDTQYF. CDR3 coding DNA: TGCGCCAGCAGTGAGCAACGGCGCGATACGCAGTATTTT.

This clonotype was seen repeatedly, ten times or more. The rearrangement links TRBV7-9 to TRBJ1-1; 9 nucleotides match TRBD1. J was trimmed by 4 bases and V by 6 bases; bases with no gene match: 9. The CDR3 extends over 15 amino acids. CDR1 SEHNR and CDR2 FQNEAQ come from the germline V gene (reference sequence). DNA for the CDR3: TGTGCCAGCAGGCCTACAGGGGGCGCAGGCACTGAAGCTTTCTTT. This gives the protein CASRPTGGAGTEAFF.

The chain recombines TRBV5-1 with TRBJ2-6; 8 bases agree with TRBD1. The CDR3 covers 15 residues. From germline, CDR1 is SGHRS and CDR2 YFSETQ. Unmatched junction bases numbered 9, after V lost 2 bases and J lost 11 bases. CDR3 region: CASSFSPGGGYVLTF. CDR3 nucleotide sequence: TGCGCCAGCAGCTTTAGCCCAGGGGGCGGATACGTCCTGACTTTC. The complete variable domain, with remaining parts taken from reference TRBV5-1 and TRBJ2-6, reads KAGVTQTPRYLIKTRGQQVTLSCSPISGHRSVSWYQQTPGQGLQFLFEYFSETQRNKGNFPGRFSGRQFSNSRSEMNVSTLELGDSALYLCASSFSPGGGYVLTFGAGSRLTVL.

This chain uses TRBV6-4 with TRBJ2-2; 11 nucleotides agree with TRBD2. The CDR3 contains 17 residues. From germline, CDR1 is MRHNA and CDR2 SNTAGT. V lost 3 bases, J lost 1 base, and 4 bases stayed unmatched. The CDR3 region is CASSDSGGAENTGELFF. The CDR3 nucleotides read TGTGCCAGCAGTGATAGCGGGGGGGCCGAGAACACCGGGGAGCTGTTTTTT.

J is TRBJ2-3 and V is TRBV6-2 or TRBV6-3, with TRBD2 identical over 11 bases. The CDR3 totals 18 residues. The V segment lost 0 bases and the J segment 1 base; nucleotides outside the gene matches: 6. The germline gives CDR1 MNHEY, CDR2 SVGEGT. In DNA, the CDR3 is TGTGCCAGCAGTTACTCTATGATGACTAGCGGGGGCACAGATACGCAGTATTTT. Residues: CASSYSMMTSGGTDTQYF.

In its sample, this clonotype was seen a few times. The rearrangement joins TRBV20-1 to TRBJ2-7, with 8 bases aligning to TRBD1. The junction had 11 bases not matched to a gene; V was cut back by 3 bases and J by 4 bases. Per the germline V gene, CDR1 is DFQATT and CDR2 is SNEGSKA (reference sequence). The CDR3 runs 15 residues. The CDR3 loop is CSARQERTGKYEQYF. The CDR3 DNA is TGCAGTGCTAGGCAAGAAAGGACAGGGAAATACGAGCAGTACTTC.

V usage is TRBV4-1 and J usage is TRBJ1-1; D not resolved. Germline V lookup: CDR1 MGHRA, CDR2 YSYEKL. The CDR3 totals 14 residues. V lost 3 bases to trimming and J lost 0 bases, with 8 bases between them. The CDR3 is CASSHEAVNTEAFF. The CDR3 region has the DNA TGCGCCAGCAGCCATGAGGCGGTGAACACTGAAGCTTTCTTT.